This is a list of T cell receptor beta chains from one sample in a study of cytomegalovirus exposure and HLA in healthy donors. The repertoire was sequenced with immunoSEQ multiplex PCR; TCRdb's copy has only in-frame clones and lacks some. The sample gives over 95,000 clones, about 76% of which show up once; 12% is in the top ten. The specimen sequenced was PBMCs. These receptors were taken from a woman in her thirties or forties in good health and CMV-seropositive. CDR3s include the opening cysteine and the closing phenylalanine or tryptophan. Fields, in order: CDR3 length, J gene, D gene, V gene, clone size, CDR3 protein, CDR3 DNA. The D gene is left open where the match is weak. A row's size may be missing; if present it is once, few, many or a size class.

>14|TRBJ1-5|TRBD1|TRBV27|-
CASRTGGNYQPQHF
TGTGCCAGCAGGACAGGGGGCAACTATCAGCCCCAGCATTTT
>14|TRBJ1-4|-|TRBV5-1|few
CASSLGGGSEKLFF
TGCGCCAGCAGCTTGGGGGGCGGGAGTGAAAAACTGTTTTTT
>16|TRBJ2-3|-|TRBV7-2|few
CASSLSRDVMADTQYF
TGTGCCAGCAGCTTATCGCGGGACGTGATGGCAGATACGCAGTATTTT
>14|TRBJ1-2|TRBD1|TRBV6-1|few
CASREPTGVYGYTF
TGTGCCAGCAGGGAACCTACAGGGGTCTATGGCTACACCTTC
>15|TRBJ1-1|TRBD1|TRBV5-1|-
CASRLGRQGNTEAFF
TGCGCCAGCAGGCTTGGACGACAGGGCAACACTGAAGCTTTCTTT
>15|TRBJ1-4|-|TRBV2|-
CASSVARSTNEKLFF
TGTGCCAGCAGCGTGGCCAGGTCAACTAATGAAAAACTGTTTTTT
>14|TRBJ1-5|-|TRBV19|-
CASSINEVVQPQHF
TGTGCCAGTAGTATTAACGAGGTAGTACAGCCCCAGCATTTT
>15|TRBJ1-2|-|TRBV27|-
CASSSLQGLNYGYTF
TGTGCCAGCAGTTCCTTACAGGGCCTTAACTATGGCTACACCTTC
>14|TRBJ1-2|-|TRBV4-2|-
CASSQDLVGYGYTF
TGTGCCAGCAGCCAAGATCTAGTTGGCTATGGCTACACCTTC
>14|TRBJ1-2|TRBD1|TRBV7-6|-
CASSADRGFYGYTF
TGTGCCAGCAGCGCCGACAGGGGATTCTACGGCTACACCTTC
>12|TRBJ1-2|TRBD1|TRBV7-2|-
CASSLQGAGYTF
TGTGCCAGCAGCTTACAGGGGGCTGGCTACACCTTC
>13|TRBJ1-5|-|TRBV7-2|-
CASSSGINQPQHF
TGTGCCAGCAGCTCAGGGATCAATCAGCCCCAGCATTTT
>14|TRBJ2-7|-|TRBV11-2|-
CASSSQPGGNEQYF
TGTGCCAGCAGCTCTCAACCGGGGGGCAACGAGCAGTACTTC
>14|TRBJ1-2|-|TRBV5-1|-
CASSLDRNSYGYTF
TGCGCCAGCAGCTTGGATAGGAACAGTTATGGCTACACCTTC
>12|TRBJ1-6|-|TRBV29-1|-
CSVGQNNSPLHF
TGCAGCGTTGGACAGAATAATTCACCCCTCCACTTT
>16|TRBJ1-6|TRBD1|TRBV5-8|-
CASSLAPGTGGSPLHF
TGTGCCAGCAGCTTGGCCCCCGGGACAGGGGGTTCACCCCTCCACTTT
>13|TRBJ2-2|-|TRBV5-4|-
CASSLERTGELFF
TGTGCCAGCAGCTTGGAGCGCACCGGGGAGCTGTTTTTT
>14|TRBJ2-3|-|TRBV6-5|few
CASRSRDFRDTQYF
TGTGCCAGCAGGTCCCGGGACTTCCGGGATACGCAGTATTTT
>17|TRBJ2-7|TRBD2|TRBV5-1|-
CASTTLGAGGASYEQYF
TGCGCCAGCACCACCCTAGGGGCGGGGGGGGCCTCCTACGAGCAGTACTTC
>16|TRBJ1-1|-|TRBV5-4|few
CASSLSRGGLTTEAFF
TGTGCCAGCAGCCTTAGCAGGGGTGGGTTGACCACTGAAGCTTTCTTT
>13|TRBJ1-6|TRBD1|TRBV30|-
CAWVGQVNSPLHF
TGTGCCTGGGTGGGACAGGTAAACTCACCCCTCCACTTT
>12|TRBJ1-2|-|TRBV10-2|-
CASRAGIYGYTF
TGCGCCAGCAGGGCAGGGATTTATGGCTACACCTTC
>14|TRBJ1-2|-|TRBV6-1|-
CASSESITVYGYTF
TGTGCCAGCAGTGAGTCGATAACGGTCTATGGCTACACCTTC
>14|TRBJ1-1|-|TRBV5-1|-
CASSLAEGRTEAFF
TGCGCCAGCAGCTTGGCCGAAGGGAGGACTGAAGCTTTCTTT
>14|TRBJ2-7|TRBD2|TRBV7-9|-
CASSTLAGVYEQYF
TGTGCCAGCAGCACCTTAGCGGGGGTATACGAGCAGTACTTC
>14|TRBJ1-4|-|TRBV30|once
CAWSVGRTNEKLFF
TGTGCCTGGAGTGTGGGGCGAACTAATGAAAAACTGTTTTTT
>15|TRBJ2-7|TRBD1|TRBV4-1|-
CASSRGTGSSYEQYF
TGCGCCAGCAGCCGTGGGACAGGTAGCTCTTACGAGCAGTACTTC
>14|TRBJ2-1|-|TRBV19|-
CASSRASRINEQFF
TGTGCCAGTAGTAGAGCTAGCCGCATAAATGAGCAGTTCTTC
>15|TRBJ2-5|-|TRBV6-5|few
CASTPGEGGIETQYF
TGTGCCAGCACCCCCGGGGAGGGGGGGATAGAGACCCAGTACTTC